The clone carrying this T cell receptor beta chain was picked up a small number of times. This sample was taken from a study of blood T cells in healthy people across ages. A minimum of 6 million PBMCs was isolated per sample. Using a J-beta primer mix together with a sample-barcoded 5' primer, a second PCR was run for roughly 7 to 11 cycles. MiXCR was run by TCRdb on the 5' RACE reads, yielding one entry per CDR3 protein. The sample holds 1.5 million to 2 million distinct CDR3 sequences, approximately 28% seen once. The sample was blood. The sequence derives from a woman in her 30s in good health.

The CDR3 protein is CASSPGLGVGDTQYF. Here the CDR3 DNA reads TGTGCCAGCAGCCCCGGGTTAGGGGTGGGGGATACGCAGTATTTT. The gene calls are TRBV7-2 and TRBJ2-3; possible D gene TRBD1, 5 bases. V was clipped by 5 bases and J by 6 bases, with 18 bases between them. Looked up from germline, CDR1 is SGHTA and CDR2 is FQGNSA. The CDR3 is 15 residues long.